This T cell receptor (beta chain) stems from a study of cytomegalovirus exposure and HLA in healthy donors. Points on this clone: The antigen is unknown.

The CDR3 spans 14 residues. V was clipped by 7 bases and J by 5 bases; unmatched bases: 6. Germline V gives CDR1 SNHLY, CDR2 FYNNEI. PCR involved 60 Vbeta and 13 Jbeta primers. Authors' methods: In a later analysis, roughly 11 million of some 80 million unique beta chains occurred in at least two donors. Assay: immunoSEQ multiplex PCR; the TCRdb copy retains only in-frame clones and omits some. Clone size and the V and J calls come from that table; the DNA yielded D and trimming. Counted here are some 110,000 clones, around 80% occurring once; the ten biggest clones make up more than 20%. Points from the study as a whole: Associated with HLA alleles at 0.05 false discovery rate in a later analysis were some 18,000 TCR beta sequences.

The sample comprised PBMCs. The receptor's source is a man aged 25-40 years in good health and CMV-seropositive. The V call is TRBV2, the J call TRBJ2-5; 11 bases fit TRBD2. The CDR3 is CASKASGGSETQYF. CDR3 bases: TGTGCCAGCAAGGCTAGCGGGGGGTCTGAGACCCAGTACTTC. Full variable domain (rest looked up from reference TRBV2 and TRBJ2-5): EPEVTQTPSHQVTQMGQEVILRCVPISNHLYFYWYRQILGQKVEFLVSFYNNEISEKSEIFDDQFSVERPDGSNFTLKIRSTKLEDSAMYFCASKASGGSETQYFGPGTRLLVL.